This T cell receptor beta chain was obtained from a study of monozygotic twins with cystic fibrosis. The wider study: Libraries were built from three micrograms of fragmented DNA using about 14 PCR cycles. Broader study findings: Monozygotic CF twin pairs shared significantly more nucleotide-identical clonotypes than unrelated CF individuals did. In 13 of 16 pairs, V gene usage was closest to the co-twin's.

Assay used: immunoSEQ multiplex PCR; TCRdb lists only in-frame clones, some missing. The table includes some 32,000 clones, around 96% detected once. As to this clone: Its antigen is undetermined.

CDR1 is KGHSH and CDR2 is LQKENI in the germline V gene. This CDR3 comprises 17 residues. Trimming left V 3 bases short and J 0 bases short, with 15 bases between. The TCR comes from a girl aged 2 to 9 with cystic fibrosis. This sequence joins TRBV18 and TRBJ1-3; maybe TRBD1 (6 bases). The sample taken for sequencing was blood. The CDR3 protein is CASSPITGLPSGNTIYF. The CDR3 DNA sequence: TGTGCCAGCTCACCGATCACAGGGTTGCCCTCTGGAAACACCATATATTTT.